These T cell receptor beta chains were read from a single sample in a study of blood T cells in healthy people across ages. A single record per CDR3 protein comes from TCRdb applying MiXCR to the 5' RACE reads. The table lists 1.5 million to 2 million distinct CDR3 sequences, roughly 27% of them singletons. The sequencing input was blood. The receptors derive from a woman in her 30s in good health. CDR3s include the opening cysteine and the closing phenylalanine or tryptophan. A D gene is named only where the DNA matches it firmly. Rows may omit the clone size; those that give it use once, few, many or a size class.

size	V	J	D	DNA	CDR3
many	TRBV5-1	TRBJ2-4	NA	TGCGCCAGCAGCCCACCCGGAGACAGAAAAAACATTCAGTACTTC	CASSPPGDRKNIQYF
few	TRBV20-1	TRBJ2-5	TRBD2	TGCAGTGCTGGGACTAGTGTTGAGACCCAGTACTTC	CSAGTSVETQYF
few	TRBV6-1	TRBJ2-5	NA	TGTGCCAGCAGTCTATACCCTATGGGGGGCGGAGAGACCCAGTACTTC	CASSLYPMGGGETQYF
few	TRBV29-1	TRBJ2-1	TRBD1	TGCAGCGCAGGACAGGTGAACGATGAGCAGTTCTTC	CSAGQVNDEQFF
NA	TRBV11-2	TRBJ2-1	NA	TGTGCCAGCAGCTTAGGATTGGCGGGATTTTCCAATGAGCAGTTCTTC	CASSLGLAGFSNEQFF
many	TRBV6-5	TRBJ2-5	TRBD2	TGTGCCAGCAGTCCTAATCCGGGACTAGCGGGAGAGACCCAGTACTTC	CASSPNPGLAGETQYF
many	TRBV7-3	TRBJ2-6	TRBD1	TGTGCCAGCAGCTTCCCAACAGGGGCTGGGGCCAACGTCCTGACTTTC	CASSFPTGAGANVLTF
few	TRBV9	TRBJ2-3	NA	TGTGCCAGCAGCGTAGGAGAAGGGGAAGAAGATACGCAGTATTTT	CASSVGEGEEDTQYF
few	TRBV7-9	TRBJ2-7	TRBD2	TGTGCCAGCAGCTTCGGGGTCGGCGGGAGAGCCTACGAGCAGTACTTC	CASSFGVGGRAYEQYF
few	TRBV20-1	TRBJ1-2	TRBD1	TGCAGTGCTAGGGGGGGACAGGGCTATGGCTACACCTTC	CSARGGQGYGYTF
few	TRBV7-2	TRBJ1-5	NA	TGTGCCAGCAGCTGGGGGCGAGGGGATCAGCCCCAGCATTTT	CASSWGRGDQPQHF
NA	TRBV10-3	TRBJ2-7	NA	TGTGCCATCAGTGACTCCGGACGCTCCACCAGTTACGAGCAGTACTTC	CAISDSGRSTSYEQYF
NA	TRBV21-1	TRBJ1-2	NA	TGTGCCAGCAGCACCGAGGGCTGCTATGGCTACACCTTC	CASSTEGCYGYTF
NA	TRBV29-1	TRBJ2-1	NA	TGCAGCGTTTGGGGGACCTACAATGAGCAGTTCTTC	CSVWGTYNEQFF
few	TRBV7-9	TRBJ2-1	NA	TGTGCCAGTAATGCCCAGACCCTCCTCAATGAGCAGTTCTTC	CASNAQTLLNEQFF
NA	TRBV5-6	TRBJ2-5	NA	TGTGCCACATCTGCGGCAAGTGCGGTGACCCAGTACTTC	CATSAASAVTQYF
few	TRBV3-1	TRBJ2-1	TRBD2	TGTGCCAGCGGGACTAGCGGGGACCCCTACAATGAGCAGTTCTTC	CASGTSGDPYNEQFF
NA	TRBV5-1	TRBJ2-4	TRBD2	TGCGCCAGCAGTTCGGGGGGGCTGGCCAAAAACATTCAGTACTTC	CASSSGGLAKNIQYF
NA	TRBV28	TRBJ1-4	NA	TGTGCCAGCAGTCCCGTCCTGGGAGAAGGAGAAAAACTGTTTTTT	CASSPVLGEGEKLFF
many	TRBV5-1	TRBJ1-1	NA	TGTGCCAGCAGTCCCTCTATGAACACTGAAGCTTTCTTT	CASSPSMNTEAFF
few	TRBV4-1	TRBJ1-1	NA	TGCGCCAGCAGCCAAGTCCCGCCGGGATCACTCACCACTGAAGCTTTCTTT	CASSQVPPGSLTTEAFF
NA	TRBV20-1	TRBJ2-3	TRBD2	TGCAGTGCCGAGAGGACTAGCGGGGGGCTTAGCACAGATACGCAGTATTTT	CSAERTSGGLSTDTQYF
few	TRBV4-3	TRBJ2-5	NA	TGCGCCAGCAGCCAAGATAGTGGGACGGAGACCCAGTACTTC	CASSQDSGTETQYF
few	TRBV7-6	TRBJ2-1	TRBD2	TGTGCCAGCAGCTCGGGGACTAGCGGGGCCTACAATGAGCAGTTCTTC	CASSSGTSGAYNEQFF
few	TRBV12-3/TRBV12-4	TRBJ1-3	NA	TGTGCCAGCAGTTTCAAAGGGGATGGAAACACCATATATTTT	CASSFKGDGNTIYF
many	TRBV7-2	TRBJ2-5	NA	TGTGCCAGCAGCTCACAGAGCGGAGCCACCCAGTACTTC	CASSSQSGATQYF
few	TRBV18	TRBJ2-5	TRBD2	TGTGCCAGCTCACCTATAGCGGGGGACACCCAAGAGACCCAGTACTTC	CASSPIAGDTQETQYF
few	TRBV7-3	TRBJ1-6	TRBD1	TGTGCCAGCAGCTTGACAGGGACGAATAATTCACCCCTCCACTTT	CASSLTGTNNSPLHF
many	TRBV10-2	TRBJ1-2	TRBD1	TGCGCCAGCGGGGACAGCCACTCCAGTAACTATGGCTACACCTTC	CASGDSHSSNYGYTF
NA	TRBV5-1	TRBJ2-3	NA	TGCGCCAGCAGCTCCGAGACTGACACAGATACGCAGTATTTT	CASSSETDTDTQYF
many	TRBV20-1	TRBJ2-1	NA	TGCAGTGCTAGATGGGACACAAACGAGCAGTTCTTC	CSARWDTNEQFF
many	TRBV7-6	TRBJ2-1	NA	TGTGCCAGCAGCTTAGAGGGGAAATCCTACAATGAGCAGTTCTTC	CASSLEGKSYNEQFF
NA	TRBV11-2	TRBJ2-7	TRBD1	TGTGCCAGCAGCTTAGTGATGGACCCAGGGGGCGAGCAGTACTTC	CASSLVMDPGGEQYF
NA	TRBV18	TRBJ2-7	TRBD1	TGTGCCAGCTCCCAAGGGACAGGGCTAACCTACGAGCAGTACTTC	CASSQGTGLTYEQYF
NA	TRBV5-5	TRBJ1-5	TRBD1	TGTGCCAGCAGCAGCGAGGACAGGGGGCGAGGTAGCAATCAGCCCCAGCATTTT	CASSSEDRGRGSNQPQHF
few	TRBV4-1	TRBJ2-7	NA	TGCGCCAGCAGCCAAGATCCCAGGGCTGAACGCGAGCAGTACTTC	CASSQDPRAEREQYF
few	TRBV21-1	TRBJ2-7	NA	TGTGCCAGAGGACCGATGAGCTCCTACGAGCAGTACTTC	CARGPMSSYEQYF
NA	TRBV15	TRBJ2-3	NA	TGTGCCACCAGAAGGGGGGTAGATACGCAGTATTTT	CATRRGVDTQYF
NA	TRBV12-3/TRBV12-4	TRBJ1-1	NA	TGTGCCAGCAGTTTCGATAAGGGAACTGAAGCTTTCTTT	CASSFDKGTEAFF
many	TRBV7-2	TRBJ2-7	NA	TGTGCCAGCAGCTCGTTGCTCTCGGGGGAGCAGTACTTC	CASSSLLSGEQYF
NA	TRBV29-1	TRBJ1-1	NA	TGCAGCGTTGAAGGGGTGGCTGAAGCTTTCTTT	CSVEGVAEAFF
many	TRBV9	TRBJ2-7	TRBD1	TGTGCCAGCAGCGTAGCAGGGGGCGCAGGTAGCGAGCAGTACTTC	CASSVAGGAGSEQYF
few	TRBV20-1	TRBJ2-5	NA	TGCAGTGCTAGAGAGGGTAGCGAGAAGGGAGAGACCCAGTACTTC	CSAREGSEKGETQYF
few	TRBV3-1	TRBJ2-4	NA	TGTGCCAGCAGCCAAGGGTGGGACTCTAAAAACATTCAGTACTTC	CASSQGWDSKNIQYF
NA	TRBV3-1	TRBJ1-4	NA	TGTGCCAGCAGCCAGTACCTGGGGTCCGGAGGGGAAAAACTGTTTTTT	CASSQYLGSGGEKLFF